Below are 24 T cell receptor beta chains sequenced from a single sample in a study of CD8+CD57+ T cells in acquired aplastic anemia. TCR beta VDJ and CDR3 profiling used genomic DNA as template. TCRdb analysed the reads with MiXCR anew, one entry per CDR3 protein. The sample carries 75,000 to 90,000 distinct CDR3 sequences, approximately 46% recorded once. Sequenced: sorted CD4+, CD8+, or CD8+CD57+ T cells (not recorded which) from PBMCs. The origin of the receptors is a human donor in good health, serving as a control.

The chain carries TRBV12-3 or TRBV12-4 and TRBJ2-5; 10 bases are shared with TRBD1. J lost 5 bases, V lost 5 bases, and 8 bases had no gene match. This CDR3 has 15 residues. The chain's CDR3 is CASSPGTGVWETQYF. CDR3 sequence (DNA): TGTGCCAGCAGTCCCGGGACAGGGGTCTGGGAGACCCAGTACTTC.

The table lists this clonotype with many counts. The rearrangement uses TRBV12-3 or TRBV12-4 and TRBJ1-1, with no clear D. The CDR3 consists of 13 residues. Trimming removed 6 bases at V and 1 base at J, with 9 bases between. The CDR3 nucleotides are TGTGCCAGCAGCGCTGGACCGAACACTGAAGCTTTCTTT. Its protein is CASSAGPNTEAFF.

This clonotype has a handful of counts. V and J are TRBV30 and TRBJ1-1; 9 positions match TRBD1. Germline CDR1 and CDR2: GTSNPN and SVGIG (reference sequence). V was pared by 1 base and J by 0 bases, with 3 bases of the junction left unmatched. The CDR3 length is 15 residues. As DNA, the CDR3 is TGTGCCTGGAGTGGGGGACAGGGACTGAACACTGAAGCTTTCTTT. Protein product: CAWSGGQGLNTEAFF. The full variable domain, in which reference TRBV30 and TRBJ1-1 provide the parts outside the CDR3, is SQTIHQWPATLVQPVGSPLSLECTVEGTSNPNLYWYRQAAGRGLQLLFYSVGIGQISSEVPQNLSASRPQDRQFILSSKKLLLSDSGFYLCAWSGGQGLNTEAFFGQGTRLTVV.

This clonotype was found many times. This sequence joins TRBV20-1 and TRBJ2-7; D assignment may be TRBD1 or TRBD2 (5 bases each). The length of the CDR3 is 17 residues. The germline V gene has CDR1 DFQATT and CDR2 SNEGSKA (reference sequence). V was cut by 0 bases and J by 0 bases, with 18 bases left in between. The CDR3 region has the DNA TGCAGTGCTAGAGACCCGCTAGATCGGGGCGGCTCCTACGAGCAGTACTTC. It translates to CSARDPLDRGGSYEQYF.

This clonotype was seen only once. CDR3 nucleotide sequence: TGTGCCAGCAGTGAGTTACAGGACACCTACGAGCAGTACTTC. Translated, it gives CASSELQDTYEQYF. The chain joins TRBV6-1 to TRBJ2-7; maybe TRBD1 (5 bases). The germline gives CDR1 MNHNS, CDR2 SASEGT. V gave up 3 bases and J gave up 2 bases, with 11 bases separating them. The CDR3 runs 14 residues.

V and J are TRBV10-3 and TRBJ2-1, with 11 bases fitting TRBD2. V dropped 6 bases and J dropped 4; count of bases not matched to a gene: 2. This CDR3 has 14 amino acids. Germline CDR1 is ENHRY and CDR2 is SYGVKD. DNA for the CDR3: TGTGCCATCAGGCGGACTAGCGGGTACAATGAGCAGTTCTTC. Its protein is CAIRRTSGYNEQFF.

The J gene is TRBJ2-7, the V gene TRBV4-1, with unresolved D. This CDR3 is 14 amino acids long. V was pared by 5 bases and J by 4 bases, with 15 bases between. Germline CDR1 and CDR2: MGHRA and YSYEKL. The CDR3 coding sequence is TGCGCCAGCAGCAGAGAAGAAGGCGAGTACGAGCAGTACTTC. Translated, it gives CASSREEGEYEQYF.

Regarding this clonotype: One junction end does not reproduce the germline sequence, and a read error may be involved. The rearrangement joins TRBV6-1 to TRBJ2-1; tentatively, D is TRBD2 (6 bases). The CDR3 sequence is 12 residues long. Per germline, CDR1 MNHNS and CDR2 SASEGT. CDR3 sequence reads: CASSGVNNERFF. The DNA for the CDR3 is TGTGCCAGCTCGGGGGTAAACAATGAGCGGTTCTTC.

This clonotype appeared many times. This rearrangement joins TRBV19 to TRBJ1-1; TRBD1 matches 9 bases. This CDR3 is 15 amino acids long. V lost 1 base, J lost 4 bases, and 4 bases stayed unmatched. Germline V gene lookup returns CDR1 LNHDA and CDR2 SQIVND (reference sequence). The CDR3 is CASSIGTGVVTEAFF. In nucleotides, the CDR3 is TGTGCCAGTAGTATAGGGACAGGGGTCGTCACTGAAGCTTTCTTT.

Concerning this clonotype: This clone may be a read error of a much larger clone one base away. The gene calls are TRBV5-1 and TRBJ2-5; D is uncertain. Germline CDR1 reads SGHRS; CDR2 reads YFSETQ. Trimming cost V 4 bases and J 2 bases, with 3 bases left between them. The CDR3 covers 11 residues. The CDR3 loop reads CASSHQETQYF. For the CDR3, the DNA is TGCGCCAGCAGCCATCAAGAGACCCAGTACTTC.

This clonotype turned up a few times. The chain combines TRBV29-1 with TRBJ2-3; maybe TRBD2 (5 bases). The CDR3 loop spans 15 amino acids. The germline gives CDR1 SQVTM, CDR2 ANQGSEA. Trimming took off 6 bases at V and 2 bases at J, with 18 bases between the two ends. The CDR3 bases are TGCAGCGTGGATCCCCCGGAGGAACCCACAGATACGCAGTATTTT. Translation gives CSVDPPEEPTDTQYF.

This clonotype was observed many times. The V gene is TRBV27, the J gene TRBJ1-2; maybe TRBD1 (6 bases). Trimming removed 2 bases at V and 5 bases at J, with 12 bases between. The CDR3 has 14 amino acids. From germline, CDR1 is MNHEY and CDR2 SMNVEV (reference sequence). The CDR3 loop is CASSLTGQPYGYTF. The CDR3 nucleotides read TGTGCCAGCAGTTTAACCGGACAGCCTTATGGCTACACCTTC.

This clonotype has only one observation. The rearrangement joins TRBV4-1 to TRBJ1-1, with TRBD1 matching over 9 bases. The CDR3 loop spans 15 amino acids. V lost 4 bases and J lost 8; bases outside the gene matches: 11. The germline V gene has CDR1 MGHRA and CDR2 YSYEKL. The CDR3 DNA sequence: TGCGCCAGCAGCCCCGTGGGGACAGGGAGAGTAGAAGCTTTCTTT. This translates into CASSPVGTGRVEAFF.

The V call is TRBV4-1, the J call TRBJ1-2, with D perhaps TRBD1 (5 bases). Trimming stripped 3 bases from V and 5 bases from J, with 13 bases between. Looked up from germline, CDR1 is MGHRA and CDR2 is YSYEKL. This CDR3 is built from 14 residues. CDR3 protein: CASSQGVEGYGYTF. The DNA of the CDR3 is TGCGCCAGCAGCCAGGGGGTTGAAGGGTATGGCTACACCTTC.

V gene TRBV10-1 combines with J gene TRBJ1-2; D ambiguous. This CDR3 region has 13 residues. CDR1 WNHNN and CDR2 SYGVQD come from the germline V gene (reference sequence). The V end lost 2 bases, the J end lost 5 bases, and 9 bases lay between the germline ends. CDR3 in DNA: TGCGCCAGCAGTGAGGACCGAGGTTATGGCTACACCTTC. Translation gives CASSEDRGYGYTF.

A note on this clonotype: A read error is possible here, since a much larger clone lies one base away. The chain links TRBV9 to TRBJ2-2; tentative D call: TRBD1 (5 bases). CDR1 and CDR2 from the germline V gene are SGDLS and YYNGEE. This CDR3 contains 15 residues. Trimming stripped 3 bases from V and 1 base from J, with 10 bases between. CDR3 in amino acids: CASSGSTGNTGELFF. DNA for the CDR3: TGTGCCAGCAGCGGGTCAACAGGGAACACCGGGGAGCTGTTTTTT.

In this sample, this clonotype turned up many times. This sequence joins TRBV2 and TRBJ2-5, with a tentative D call TRBD1 (6 bases). Trimming took off 6 bases at V and 4 bases at J, with 21 bases between the two ends. The CDR3 sequence is 16 residues long. Germline V gene data show CDR1 as SNHLY and CDR2 as FYNNEI. The CDR3 is CASSDDPGTFGETQYF. The CDR3 DNA sequence: TGTGCCAGCAGCGACGATCCCGGGACATTTGGAGAGACCCAGTACTTC. Full variable domain (outside the CDR3, taken from reference TRBV2 and TRBJ2-5): EPEVTQTPSHQVTQMGQEVILRCVPISNHLYFYWYRQILGQKVEFLVSFYNNEISEKSEIFDDQFSVERPDGSNFTLKIRSTKLEDSAMYFCASSDDPGTFGETQYFGPGTRLLVL.

Remarks on this clonotype: Germline is not matched at one junction end, which may reflect a read error. This chain joins TRBV11-2 and TRBJ1-4; D ambiguous. CDR3 length: 14 residues. Germline V gives CDR1 SGHAT, CDR2 FQNNGV. The CDR3 region is CPSSFSLPDEKLFF. DNA for the CDR3: TGTCCCAGCAGCTTTTCCCTCCCGGATGAAAAACTGTTTTTT.

The table lists this clonotype with a count of one. The chain employs TRBV25-1 and TRBJ1-2; weak D call: TRBD1 (5 bases). Trimming removed 8 bases at V and 2 bases at J, with 12 bases between. The CDR3 loop spans 13 amino acids. Germline V gives CDR1 MGHDK, CDR2 SYGVNS. The CDR3 loop reads CASVEPGNYGYTF. CDR3 DNA sequence: TGTGCCAGCGTTGAGCCAGGGAACTATGGCTACACCTTC.

This clonotype has ten or more counts. V usage is TRBV29-1 and J usage is TRBJ1-1; no clear D gene. V was cut by 6 bases and J by 5 bases, with 10 bases left in between. Germline V gene sequence: CDR1 SQVTM, CDR2 ANQGSEA. The CDR3 consists of 11 residues. Here the CDR3 reads CSVGSLTEAFF. The CDR3 DNA reads as TGCAGCGTGGGCAGTCTTACTGAAGCTTTCTTT.

This chain joins TRBV2 and TRBJ2-7; 7 positions match TRBD2. After removal of 9 bases from V and 7 bases from J, the junction contained 3 bases not matched to a gene. The germline V gene encodes CDR1 SNHLY and CDR2 FYNNEI. The CDR3 sequence is 10 residues long. CDR3 sequence (DNA): TGTGCCAGGGGGGGGTTGGAGCAGTACTTC. It yields the protein CARGGLEQYF.

This chain uses TRBV5-1 with TRBJ2-7; 8 bases are shared with TRBD1. J was trimmed by 0 bases and V by 1 base; bases with no gene match: 9. Germline V gene lookup returns CDR1 SGHRS and CDR2 YFSETQ. The CDR3 covers 17 residues. CDR3: CASSLLPIQGGSYEQYF. In nucleotides, the CDR3 is TGCGCCAGCAGCTTGTTACCGATACAGGGGGGCTCCTACGAGCAGTACTTC.

This clonotype was observed a handful of times. This sequence may be a read error, since a much larger clone differs from it by one base. The rearrangement joins TRBV2 to TRBJ2-1; no clear D. This CDR3 contains 16 residues. Germline lookup yields CDR1 SNHLY and CDR2 FYNNEI. The CDR3 region is CASSEYETKGYNERFF. The DNA for the CDR3 is TGTGCCAGCAGTGAATATGAGACCAAAGGTTACAATGAGCGGTTCTTC.

This chain joins TRBV27 and TRBJ2-1; 7 bases agree with TRBD1. This CDR3 is 14 amino acids long. The V gene's germline CDR1 is MNHEY and CDR2 SMNVEV (reference sequence). V dropped 5 bases and J dropped 4; count of bases not matched to a gene: 5. The CDR3 sequence: CASSNPGQYNEQFF. The DNA for the CDR3 is TGTGCCAGCAGTAACCCGGGACAGTACAATGAGCAGTTCTTC.